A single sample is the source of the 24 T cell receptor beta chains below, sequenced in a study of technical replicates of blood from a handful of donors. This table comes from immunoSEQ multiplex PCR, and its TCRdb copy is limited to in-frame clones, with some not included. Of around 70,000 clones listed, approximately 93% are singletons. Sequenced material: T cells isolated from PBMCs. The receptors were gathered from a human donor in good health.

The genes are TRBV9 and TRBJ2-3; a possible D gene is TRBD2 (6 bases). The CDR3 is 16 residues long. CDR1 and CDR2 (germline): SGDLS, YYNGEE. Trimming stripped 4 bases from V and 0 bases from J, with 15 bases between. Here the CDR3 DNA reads TGTGCCAGCAGCACCTTCGGAGGGGCCAGCACAGATACGCAGTATTTT. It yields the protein CASSTFGGASTDTQYF.

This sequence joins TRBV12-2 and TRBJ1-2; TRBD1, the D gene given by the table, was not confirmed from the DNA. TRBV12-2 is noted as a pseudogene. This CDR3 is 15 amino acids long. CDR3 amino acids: CASRRITEMIYGYTF. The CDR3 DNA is TGTGCAAGTCGCCGAATTACAGAAATGATCTATGGCTACACCTTC.

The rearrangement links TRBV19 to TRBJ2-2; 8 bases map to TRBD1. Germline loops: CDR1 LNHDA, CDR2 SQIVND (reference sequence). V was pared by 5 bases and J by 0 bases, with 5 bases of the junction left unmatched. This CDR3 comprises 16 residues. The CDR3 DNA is TGTGCCAGTAGTTCACAGGGGGGAACGAACACCGGGGAGCTGTTTTTT. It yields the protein CASSSQGGTNTGELFF.

CDR3 nucleotide sequence: TGTGCCAGCAGCTTAGTCGGAGAGAACACTGAAGCTTTCTTT. Its protein is CASSLVGENTEAFF. This chain joins TRBV11-2 and TRBJ1-1; D is unclear. Deletions cut 1 base from V and 1 base from J, with 7 bases between. From germline, CDR1 is SGHAT and CDR2 FQNNGV. CDR3 length equals 14 residues.

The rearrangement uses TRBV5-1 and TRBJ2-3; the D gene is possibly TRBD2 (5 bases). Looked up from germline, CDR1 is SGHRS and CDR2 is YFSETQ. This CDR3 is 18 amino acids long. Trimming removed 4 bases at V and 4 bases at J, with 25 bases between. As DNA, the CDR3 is TGCGCCAGCAGCGCAATTATTACACTAGTACCGTCGTCAGATACGCAGTATTTT. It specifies CASSAIITLVPSSDTQYF.

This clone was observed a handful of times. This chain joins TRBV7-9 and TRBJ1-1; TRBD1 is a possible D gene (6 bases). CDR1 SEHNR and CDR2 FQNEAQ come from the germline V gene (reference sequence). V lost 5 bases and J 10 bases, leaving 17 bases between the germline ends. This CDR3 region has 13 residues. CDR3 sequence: CASSPSDRSSAFF. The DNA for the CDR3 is TGTGCCAGCAGCCCCAGTGACAGGAGTTCAGCTTTCTTT. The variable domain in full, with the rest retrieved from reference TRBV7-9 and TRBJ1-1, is DTGVSQNPRHKITKRGQNVTFRCDPISEHNRLYWYRQTLGQGPEFLTYFQNEAQLEKSRLLSDRFSAERPKGSFSTLEIQRTEQGDSAMYLCASSPSDRSSAFFGQGTRLTVV.

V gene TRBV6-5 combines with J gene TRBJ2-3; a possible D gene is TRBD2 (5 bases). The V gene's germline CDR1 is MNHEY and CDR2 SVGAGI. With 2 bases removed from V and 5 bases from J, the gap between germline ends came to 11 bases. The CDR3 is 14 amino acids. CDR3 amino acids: CASSYGRRLDTQYF. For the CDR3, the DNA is TGTGCCAGCAGTTACGGGAGAAGGCTAGATACGCAGTATTTT.

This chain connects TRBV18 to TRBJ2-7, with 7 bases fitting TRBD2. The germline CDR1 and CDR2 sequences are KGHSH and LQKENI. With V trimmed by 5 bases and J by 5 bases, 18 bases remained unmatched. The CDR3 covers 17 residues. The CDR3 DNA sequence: TGTGCCAGCTCAGCAGGTGGTGGAGCGGGAAGAGAAAACGAGCAGTACTTC. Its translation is CASSAGGGAGRENEQYF.

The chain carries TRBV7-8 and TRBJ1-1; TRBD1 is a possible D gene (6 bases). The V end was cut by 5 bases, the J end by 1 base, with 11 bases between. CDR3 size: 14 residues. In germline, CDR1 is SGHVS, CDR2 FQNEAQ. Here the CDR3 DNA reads TGTGCCAGCAGCCTCCAACAGGGGAACACTGAAGCTTTCTTT. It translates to CASSLQQGNTEAFF.

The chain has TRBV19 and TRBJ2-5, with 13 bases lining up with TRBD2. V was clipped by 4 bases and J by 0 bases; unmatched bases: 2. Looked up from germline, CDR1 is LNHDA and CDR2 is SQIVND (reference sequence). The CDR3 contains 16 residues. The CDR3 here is CASSRLAGGYQETQYF. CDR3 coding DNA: TGTGCCAGTAGTAGACTAGCGGGGGGATACCAAGAGACCCAGTACTTC. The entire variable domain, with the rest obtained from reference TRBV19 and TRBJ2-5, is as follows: DGGITQSPKYLFRKEGQNVTLSCEQNLNHDAMYWYRQDPGQGLRLIYYSQIVNDFQKGDIAEGYSVSREKKESFPLTVTSAQKNPTAFYLCASSRLAGGYQETQYFGPGTRLLVL.

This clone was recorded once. The CDR3 DNA follows: TGTGCCAGCAGCTTCTATACCCAAGAGACCCAGTACTTC. Amino acids: CASSFYTQETQYF. The V and J genes are TRBV11-3 and TRBJ2-5; no definite D call. Trimming shortened V by 3 bases and J by 1 base, and 6 bases separated the two germline ends. CDR3 length equals 13 residues. Germline assignment: CDR1 SGHNT and CDR2 YENEEA.

The CDR3, as DNA: TGTGCCACCAAGAACCGGACTAGCGGGAGGGCAGGTGAGACCCAGTACTTC. Its protein product is CATKNRTSGRAGETQYF. This chain links TRBV21-1 with TRBJ2-5; TRBD2, the table's D call, was not compared with the DNA. TRBV21-1 is designated a pseudogene. This CDR3 is 17 amino acids long.

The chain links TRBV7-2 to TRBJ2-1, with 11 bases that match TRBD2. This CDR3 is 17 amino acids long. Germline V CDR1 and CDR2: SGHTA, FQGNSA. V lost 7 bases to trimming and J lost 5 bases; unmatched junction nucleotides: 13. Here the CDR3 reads CASKFGDPGLADNEQFF. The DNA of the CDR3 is TGTGCCAGCAAGTTCGGAGACCCGGGACTAGCGGACAATGAGCAGTTCTTC.

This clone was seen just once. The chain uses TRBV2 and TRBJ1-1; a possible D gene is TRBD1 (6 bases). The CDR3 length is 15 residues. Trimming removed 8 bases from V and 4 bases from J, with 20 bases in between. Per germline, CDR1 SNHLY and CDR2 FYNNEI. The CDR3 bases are TGTGCCAGCCTCCCTAGCCAGGGGCTGGTCACTGAAGCTTTCTTT. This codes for CASLPSQGLVTEAFF.

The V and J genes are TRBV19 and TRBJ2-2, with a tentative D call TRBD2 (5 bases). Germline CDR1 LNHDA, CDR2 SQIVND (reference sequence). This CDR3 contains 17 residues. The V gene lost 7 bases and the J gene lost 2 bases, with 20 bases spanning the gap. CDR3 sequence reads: CASTSDGLPFNTGELFF. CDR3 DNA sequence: TGTGCCAGTACTTCCGACGGACTCCCCTTTAACACCGGGGAGCTGTTTTTT. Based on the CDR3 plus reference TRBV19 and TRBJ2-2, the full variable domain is DGGITQSPKYLFRKEGQNVTLSCEQNLNHDAMYWYRQDPGQGLRLIYYSQIVNDFQKGDIAEGYSVSREKKESFPLTVTSAQKNPTAFYLCASTSDGLPFNTGELFFGEGSRLTVL.

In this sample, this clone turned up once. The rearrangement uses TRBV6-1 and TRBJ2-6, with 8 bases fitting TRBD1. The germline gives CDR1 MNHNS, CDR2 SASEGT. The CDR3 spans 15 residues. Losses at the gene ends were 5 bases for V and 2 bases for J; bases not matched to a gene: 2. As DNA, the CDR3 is TGTGCCAGCAGTTCACAGGGGGCTGGGGCCAACGTCCTGACTTTC. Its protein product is CASSSQGAGANVLTF.

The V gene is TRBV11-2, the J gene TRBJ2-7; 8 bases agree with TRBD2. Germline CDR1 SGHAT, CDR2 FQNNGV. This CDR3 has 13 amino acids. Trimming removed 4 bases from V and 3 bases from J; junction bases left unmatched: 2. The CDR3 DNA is TGTGCCAGCAGCTACGGGACTAGCTACGAGCAGTACTTC. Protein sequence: CASSYGTSYEQYF.

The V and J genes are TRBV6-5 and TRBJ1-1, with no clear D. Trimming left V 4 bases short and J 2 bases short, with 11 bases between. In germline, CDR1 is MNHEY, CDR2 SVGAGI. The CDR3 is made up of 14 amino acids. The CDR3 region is CASSSPPLNTEAFF. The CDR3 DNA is TGTGCCAGCAGTTCACCCCCTCTAAACACTGAAGCTTTCTTT.

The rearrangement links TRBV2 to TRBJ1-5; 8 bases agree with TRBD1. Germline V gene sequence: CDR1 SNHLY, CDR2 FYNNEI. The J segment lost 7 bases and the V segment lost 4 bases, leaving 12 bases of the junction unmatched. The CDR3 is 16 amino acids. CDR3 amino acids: CASSGDGDRRLQPQHF. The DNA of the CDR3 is TGTGCCAGCAGTGGGGACGGGGACAGGAGACTCCAGCCCCAGCATTTT.

In DNA form, the CDR3 reads TGTGCAAGTCGCTTCAGGGCCCTGAATGAAAAACTGTTTTTT. This translates into CASRFRALNEKLFF. This chain links TRBV12-2 with TRBJ1-4; TRBD1, the table's D call, lacks a check against the DNA. TRBV12-2 is designated a pseudogene. The CDR3 sequence is 14 residues long.

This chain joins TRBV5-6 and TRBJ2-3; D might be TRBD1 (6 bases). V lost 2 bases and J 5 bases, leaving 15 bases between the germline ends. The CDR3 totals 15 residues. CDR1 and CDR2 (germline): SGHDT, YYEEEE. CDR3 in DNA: TGTGCCAGCAGCTTACGTCGGTGGGGACAAGATACGCAGTATTTT. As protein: CASSLRRWGQDTQYF.

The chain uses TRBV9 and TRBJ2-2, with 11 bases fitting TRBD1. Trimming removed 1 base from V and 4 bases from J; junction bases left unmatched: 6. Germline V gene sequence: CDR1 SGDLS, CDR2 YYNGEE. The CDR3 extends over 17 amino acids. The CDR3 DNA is TGTGCCAGCAGCGTATCCGGGGACAGGGGGACCACCGGGGAGCTGTTTTTT. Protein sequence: CASSVSGDRGTTGELFF.

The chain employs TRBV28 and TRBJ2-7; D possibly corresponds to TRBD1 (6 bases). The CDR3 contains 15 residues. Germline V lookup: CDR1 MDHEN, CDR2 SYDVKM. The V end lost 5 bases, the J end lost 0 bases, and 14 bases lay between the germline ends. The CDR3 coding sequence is TGTGCCAGCAGTCCCATGGACAGACCCTCCTACGAGCAGTACTTC. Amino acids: CASSPMDRPSYEQYF.

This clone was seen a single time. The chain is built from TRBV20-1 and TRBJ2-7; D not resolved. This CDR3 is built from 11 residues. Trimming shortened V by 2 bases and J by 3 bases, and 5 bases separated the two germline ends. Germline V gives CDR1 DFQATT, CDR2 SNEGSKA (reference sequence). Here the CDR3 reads CSARPYYEQYF. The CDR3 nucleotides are TGCAGTGCTAGACCCTACTACGAGCAGTACTTC.